The 20 T cell receptor beta chains listed next were all sequenced from one sample in a study of T-cell memory formation after mild COVID-19. TCRdb fed the 5' RACE reads into MiXCR, producing one record per CDR3 protein. The sample holds over 55,000 distinct CDR3 sequences, around 9.5% seen once. The specimen was PBMCs or a T cell subset sorted from them (not recorded which). These receptors were obtained from a man aged 18 to 29 who had mild COVID-19 (a few samples of this study predate the infection). Cell type and time point are not known.

The chain joins TRBV5-1 to TRBJ2-1; D gene ambiguous. Germline-derived CDR1 and CDR2 are SGHRS and YFSETQ. The CDR3 is made up of 15 amino acids. V gave up 4 bases and J gave up 1 base, with 12 bases separating them. The CDR3 is CASSPLGSSYNEQFF. The CDR3 nucleotides are TGCGCCAGCAGCCCCCTTGGGTCGTCCTACAATGAGCAGTTCTTC. The whole variable domain, remainder taken from reference TRBV5-1 and TRBJ2-1, is KAGVTQTPRYLIKTRGQQVTLSCSPISGHRSVSWYQQTPGQGLQFLFEYFSETQRNKGNFPGRFSGRQFSNSRSEMNVSTLELGDSALYLCASSPLGSSYNEQFFGPGTRLTVL.

The V call is TRBV12-3 or TRBV12-4, the J call TRBJ1-5; no clear D. The CDR3 has 14 amino acids. V was clipped by 6 bases and J by 2 bases, with 11 bases between them. The CDR3 loop is CASSNSLGNQPQHF. The CDR3 coding sequence is TGTGCCAGCAGCAATTCCTTGGGCAATCAGCCCCAGCATTTT.

This clonotype was counted a few times. This chain joins TRBV27 and TRBJ2-5; D is uncertain. The germline V gene encodes CDR1 MNHEY and CDR2 SMNVEV (reference sequence). V was clipped by 3 bases and J by 5 bases, with 16 bases between them. The length of the CDR3 is 15 residues. CDR3 in amino acids: CASSFGSLRRETQYF. CDR3 bases: TGTGCCAGCAGTTTCGGTTCGCTTCGTAGGGAGACCCAGTACTTC.

The chain carries TRBV2 and TRBJ2-3, with a weak D call TRBD2 (5 bases). Germline-derived CDR1 and CDR2 are SNHLY and FYNNEI. This CDR3 is built from 13 residues. Trimming took 4 bases from V and 2 from J, leaving 7 bases between them. The CDR3 nucleotides read TGTGCCAGCAGTGCGGAGGTCACAGATACGCAGTATTTT. Encoded protein: CASSAEVTDTQYF.

V and J are TRBV3-1 and TRBJ1-4; no definite D call. V gave up 0 bases and J gave up 15 bases, with 8 bases separating them. Per germline, CDR1 LGHDT and CDR2 YNNKEL (reference sequence). The CDR3 is made up of 11 amino acids. The CDR3 region has the DNA TGTGCCAGCAGCCAAGATTCCCTCTTGTTTTTT. Translation gives CASSQDSLLFF.

The rearrangement uses TRBV5-1 and TRBJ1-6, with D unclear. The ends were cut back, 1 base at V and 10 bases at J, with 18 bases in the middle. The CDR3 has 16 residues. CDR1 is SGHRS, CDR2 YFSETQ, per germline. Here the CDR3 reads CASSLSAPGQESPLHF. Written as DNA, the CDR3 is TGCGCCAGCAGCTTGAGCGCGCCCGGGCAGGAATCACCCCTCCACTTT.

The rearrangement links TRBV4-2 to TRBJ2-5; TRBD2 aligns across 8 bases. The CDR3 is 16 amino acids. The germline V gene encodes CDR1 LGHNA and CDR2 YNFKEQ. V lost 1 base and J lost 4; bases outside the gene matches: 8. The CDR3 sequence is CASSQGRGGAPETQYF. The CDR3 bases are TGTGCCAGCAGCCAAGGACGGGGGGGGGCCCCAGAGACCCAGTACTTC.

V and J are TRBV5-5 and TRBJ2-5; TRBD1 matches at 7 bases. Germline loops: CDR1 SGHKS, CDR2 YYEKEE (reference sequence). The CDR3 is 15 amino acids. The V segment lost 4 bases and the J segment 2 bases; nucleotides outside the gene matches: 8. This CDR3 is CASSLGQTSQETQYF. CDR3 coding DNA: TGTGCCAGCAGCCTGGGACAGACCTCTCAAGAGACCCAGTACTTC.

This clonotype came up a few times. The V and J genes are TRBV13 and TRBJ2-7, with D perhaps matching TRBD1 or TRBD2 (5 bases each). Looked up from germline, CDR1 is PRHDT and CDR2 is FYEKMQ (reference sequence). The CDR3 is 17 residues long. V was trimmed by 5 bases and J by 5 bases, leaving 25 bases between them. CDR3 DNA: TGTGCCAGCAGCCCCGGGGCCGTAGGGTCCACAAGCGACGAGCAGTACTTC. As protein: CASSPGAVGSTSDEQYF.

The chain joins TRBV20-1 to TRBJ2-2, with 11 nucleotides matching TRBD2. V was clipped by 5 bases and J by 7 bases; unmatched bases: 3. Germline V gene data show CDR1 as DFQATT and CDR2 as SNEGSKA (reference sequence). CDR3 size: 13 residues. The CDR3 DNA follows: TGCAGTGCTTTAGCGGGGGGGCACGGGGAGCTGTTTTTT. Its protein is CSALAGGHGELFF.

DNA for the CDR3: TGTGCCAGCAGGAGGGGACCGGGGGGGCTGGGAGCTTTCTTT. Translating gives CASRRGPGGLGAFF. The rearrangement uses TRBV12-3 or TRBV12-4 and TRBJ1-1, with D perhaps matching TRBD1 (6 bases). There are 14 residues in the CDR3. V was pared by 6 bases and J by 10 bases, with 21 bases between.

This clonotype was counted a few times. This chain links TRBV28 with TRBJ2-3; D is undetermined. Trimming left V 5 bases short and J 3 bases short, with 12 bases between. The CDR3 is made up of 14 amino acids. Per the germline V gene, CDR1 is MDHEN and CDR2 is SYDVKM. The CDR3 DNA sequence: TGTGCCAGCAGTCTTCCCCCCACTACAGATACGCAGTATTTT. Translated, it gives CASSLPPTTDTQYF.

A few counts support this clonotype. The rearrangement links TRBV20-1 to TRBJ2-3, with D maybe TRBD2 (5 bases). Trimming took 5 bases from V and 1 from J, leaving 10 bases between them. The germline V gene has CDR1 DFQATT and CDR2 SNEGSKA (reference sequence). The CDR3 has 13 amino acids. CDR3: CSAPGVGTDTQYF. DNA for the CDR3: TGCAGTGCTCCCGGGGTAGGCACAGATACGCAGTATTTT.

The gene calls are TRBV4-3 and TRBJ2-1; 9 bases line up with TRBD2. V dropped 0 bases and J dropped 3; count of bases not matched to a gene: 6. Germline CDR1 LGHNA, CDR2 YSLEER. CDR3 length equals 17 residues. DNA for the CDR3: TGCGCCAGCAGCCAAGATGGGCGGGGGGGCGTCTACAATGAGCAGTTCTTC. This gives the protein CASSQDGRGGVYNEQFF.

This clonotype was counted ten times or more. This sequence joins TRBV20-1 and TRBJ2-1, with unresolved D. Germline loops: CDR1 DFQATT, CDR2 SNEGSKA (reference sequence). With 4 bases removed from V and 0 bases from J, the gap between germline ends came to 10 bases. This CDR3 contains 14 residues. The CDR3 spells CSATSHSSYNEQFF. The CDR3 nucleotides are TGCAGTGCTACGTCTCATAGCTCCTACAATGAGCAGTTCTTC.

This clonotype was observed many times. The V call is TRBV7-8, the J call TRBJ2-7; D may be TRBD1 or TRBD2 (5 bases each). This CDR3 has 16 amino acids. Germline CDR1 and CDR2: SGHVS and FQNEAQ. Trimming took off 4 bases at V and 4 bases at J, with 20 bases between the two ends. The CDR3 DNA reads as TGTGCCAGCAGCTCCTCCTCCCGGGACGGAAGATACGAGCAGTACTTC. It specifies CASSSSSRDGRYEQYF. The full variable domain, completed using reference TRBV7-8 and TRBJ2-7, is GAGVSQSPRYKVAKRGQDVALRCDPISGHVSLFWYQQALGQGPEFLTYFQNEAQLDKSGLPSDRFFAERPEGSVSTLKIQRTQQEDSAVYLCASSSSSRDGRYEQYFGPGTRLTVT.

The chain links TRBV18 to TRBJ2-7, with D possibly matching TRBD2 (6 bases). The germline CDR1 and CDR2 sequences are KGHSH and LQKENI. V was trimmed by 6 bases and J by 2 bases, leaving 14 bases between them. CDR3 length: 14 amino acids. Here the CDR3 reads CASSRWEDPYEQYF. In DNA form, the CDR3 reads TGTGCCAGCTCCCGCTGGGAGGACCCCTACGAGCAGTACTTC.

This clonotype was picked up one time. The chain carries TRBV2 and TRBJ1-2, with 11 bases matching TRBD1. Germline CDR1 is SNHLY and CDR2 is FYNNEI. CDR3 length: 13 residues. V lost 8 bases and J lost 6; bases outside the gene matches: 5. The CDR3 DNA reads as TGTGCCAGCGGAGGACAGGGGGCAAATGGCTACACCTTC. This gives the protein CASGGQGANGYTF.

The rearrangement links TRBV5-1 to TRBJ2-5, with TRBD1 identical over 9 bases. Looked up from germline, CDR1 is SGHRS and CDR2 is YFSETQ. J gave up 5 bases and V 1 base, and 3 bases lay outside the gene matches. CDR3 size: 14 residues. CDR3 nucleotides: TGCGCCAGCAGCTTGACAGGGGGCAGTGAGACCCAGTACTTC. As protein: CASSLTGGSETQYF.

Only one count was recorded for this clonotype. The chain joins TRBV7-9 to TRBJ1-2, with 7 nucleotides matching TRBD1. The CDR3 consists of 13 residues. Germline V gene lookup returns CDR1 SEHNR and CDR2 FQNEAQ (reference sequence). Trimming took 6 bases from V and 2 from J; bases not matched to a gene: 3. CDR3 in amino acids: CASRRTGNYGYTF. CDR3 sequence (DNA): TGTGCCAGCAGGCGGACAGGAAACTATGGCTACACCTTC.